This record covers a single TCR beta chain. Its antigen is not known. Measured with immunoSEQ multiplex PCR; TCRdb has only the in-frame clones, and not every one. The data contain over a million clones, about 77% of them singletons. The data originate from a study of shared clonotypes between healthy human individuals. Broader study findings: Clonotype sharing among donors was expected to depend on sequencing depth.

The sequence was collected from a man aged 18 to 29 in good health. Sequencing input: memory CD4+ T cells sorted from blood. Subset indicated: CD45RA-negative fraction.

The CDR3 DNA reads TGCGCCAGCTCCGGGACAGACGGAAACACCATATATTTT. Its translation: CASSGTDGNTIYF. V is TRBV5-1 and J is TRBJ1-3; 7 bases line up with TRBD1. V trimming: 7 bases; J trimming: 4 bases; junction bases outside the gene matches: 5. This CDR3 has 13 residues. CDR1 is SGHRS and CDR2 is YFSETQ in the germline V gene. Looking up the rest from reference TRBV5-1 and TRBJ1-3 gives the full variable domain: KAGVTQTPRYLIKTRGQQVTLSCSPISGHRSVSWYQQTPGQGLQFLFEYFSETQRNKGNFPGRFSGRQFSNSRSEMNVSTLELGDSALYLCASSGTDGNTIYFGEGSWLTVV.